These 13 T cell receptor beta chains share one sample of origin, sequenced in a study of vaccination effects on CD4 cells after COVID-19. These receptors lack a known antigen. Pools of viral peptides were used by the ViraFEST assay to expand antigen-specific CD4+ T cells ahead of sequencing. Upon completion of more than eight days in culture, CD4+ T cells were isolated. SARS-CoV-2 infected the person between March and December 2020, as confirmed by PCR. Data came from immunoSEQ multiplex PCR; TCRdb stores just in-frame clones and leaves some out. The sample has 35,000 to 55,000 clones; about 68% are singletons. The source was CD4+ T cells from PBMCs cultured with a peptide pool, collected before COVID-19 vaccination. These receptors were obtained from a human donor who had a prior SARS-CoV-2 infection.

The table lists this clone with a few counts. CDR3 in amino acids: CASSLITGEGEQYF. CDR3 sequence (DNA): TGCGCCAGCAGCTTGATAACGGGGGAAGGCGAGCAGTACTTC. The J gene is TRBJ2-7, the V gene TRBV5-1, with D perhaps matching TRBD2 (6 bases). CDR3 size: 14 residues. Germline-derived CDR1 and CDR2 are SGHRS and YFSETQ. Trimming removed 1 base at V and 6 bases at J, with 14 bases between. Using reference TRBV5-1 and TRBJ2-7 for the parts outside the CDR3, the full variable domain is KAGVTQTPRYLIKTRGQQVTLSCSPISGHRSVSWYQQTPGQGLQFLFEYFSETQRNKGNFPGRFSGRQFSNSRSEMNVSTLELGDSALYLCASSLITGEGEQYFGPGTRLTVT.

The gene calls are TRBV20-1 and TRBJ2-7; a weak D match, TRBD2 (7 bases). The V gene's germline CDR1 is DFQATT and CDR2 SNEGSKA (reference sequence). The CDR3 has 15 amino acids. V was trimmed by 3 bases and J by 5 bases, leaving 20 bases between them. The CDR3 DNA sequence: TGCAGTGCTAGTTCAGCTGGGGGGGCTAGGAACGAGCAGTACTTC. It specifies CSASSAGGARNEQYF.

This clone came up a few times. The genes are TRBV11-3 and TRBJ2-2; D remains unclear. Trimming stripped 5 bases from V and 3 bases from J, with 7 bases between. This CDR3 comprises 13 residues. Germline CDR1 is SGHNT and CDR2 is YENEEA. The CDR3 nucleotides read TGTGCCAGCAGCCTATTGCACACCGGGGAGCTGTTTTTT. Translating gives CASSLLHTGELFF.

The count of this clone is one. This chain links TRBV5-4 with TRBJ1-1; 8 bases line up with TRBD1. Germline lookup yields CDR1 SGHNT and CDR2 YYREEE (reference sequence). The CDR3 length is 15 residues. The junction had 10 bases not matched to a gene; V was cut back by 3 bases and J by 6 bases. As DNA, the CDR3 is TGTGCCAGCAGCTCCGACAGGGGTGGGGGCCCTGAAGCTTTCTTT. It translates to CASSSDRGGGPEAFF.

The genes are TRBV7-2 and TRBJ2-1; possible D gene TRBD2, 6 bases. Trimming removed 1 base at V and 11 bases at J, with 15 bases between. The CDR3 covers 14 residues. CDR1 is SGHTA, CDR2 FQGNSA, per germline. CDR3 nucleotides: TGTGCCAGCAGCTTAGGCAGAACCGCGGGGAAGCAGTTCTTC. Its protein product is CASSLGRTAGKQFF.

This clone was recorded a few times. V is TRBV29-1 and J is TRBJ1-1; 8 positions match TRBD1. Germline values: CDR1 SQVTM, CDR2 ANQGSEA. Trimming took 7 bases from V and 4 from J; bases not matched to a gene: 5. The CDR3 runs to 12 residues. CDR3 in amino acids: CSADRGSTEAFF. CDR3 DNA sequence: TGCAGCGCTGACAGGGGATCCACTGAAGCTTTCTTT.

The chain couples TRBV2 to TRBJ2-5; possible D gene TRBD2, 7 bases. CDR1 is SNHLY, CDR2 FYNNEI, per germline. The CDR3 spans 15 residues. Between the trimmed V and J ends, which lost 3 bases and 0 bases, there was a span of 11 bases. The chain's CDR3 is CASSERGGHQETQYF. The CDR3 DNA reads TGTGCCAGCAGTGAGAGGGGGGGACACCAAGAGACCCAGTACTTC.

The genes are TRBV5-6 and TRBJ2-7; D possibly corresponds to TRBD1 (6 bases). Trimming took 0 bases from V and 0 from J, leaving 10 bases between them. Looked up from germline, CDR1 is SGHDT and CDR2 is YYEEEE. CDR3 length equals 15 residues. The CDR3 sequence: CASSLVQGYSYEQYF. The CDR3 nucleotides are TGTGCCAGCAGCTTGGTACAGGGATACTCCTACGAGCAGTACTTC.

This chain links TRBV3-1 (or the pseudogene TRBV3-2) with TRBJ1-5; D is undetermined. This CDR3 is 13 amino acids long. Germline-derived CDR1 and CDR2 are LGHDT and YNNKEL (reference sequence). The V gene lost 3 bases and the J gene lost 5 bases, with 8 bases spanning the gap. The CDR3 spells CASSQYGYQPQHF. In nucleotides, the CDR3 is TGTGCCAGCAGCCAGTATGGGTATCAGCCCCAGCATTTT.

This clone turned up a few times. The genes are TRBV14 and TRBJ1-2, with D unclear. Germline V gene sequence: CDR1 SGHDN, CDR2 FVKESK. This CDR3 spans 13 amino acids. V was trimmed by 3 bases and J by 2 bases, leaving 7 bases between them. CDR3: CASSQGINYGYTF. The CDR3 coding sequence is TGTGCCAGCAGCCAGGGAATCAACTATGGCTACACCTTC.

The genes are TRBV19 and TRBJ1-1; the D gene is possibly TRBD1 (5 bases). V was shortened by 10 bases and J by 4 bases, with 22 bases between the two germline ends. The V gene's germline CDR1 is LNHDA and CDR2 SQIVND (reference sequence). The CDR3 length is 15 residues. The CDR3 here is CATLTPGGVGTEAFF. CDR3 DNA: TGTGCCACCCTCACCCCGGGAGGGGTCGGCACTGAAGCTTTCTTT.

The sample holds a few counts of this clone. V usage is TRBV6-5 and J usage is TRBJ1-4, with D uncertain. This CDR3 has 15 residues. Trimming left V 0 bases short and J 6 bases short, with 11 bases between. Germline CDR1 MNHEY, CDR2 SVGAGI. CDR3 coding DNA: TGTGCCAGCAGTTACTCGGGGTCTCGGGATGAAAAACTGTTTTTT. Its translation is CASSYSGSRDEKLFF.

Details on this clone: A read error may produce the germline difference seen at one junction end. The chain uses TRBV7-2 and TRBJ1-6; 8 bases align to TRBD1. This CDR3 is 18 amino acids long. CDR1 is SGHTA and CDR2 is FQGNSA in the germline V gene. CDR3 coding DNA: TGTGCCAGCAGCCTAGCCCGGTGGTCAGGGGGCTTTAATTCACCCCTCCACTTT. Protein sequence: CASSLARWSGGFNSPLHF.